This T cell receptor beta chain originates from a study of blood T cell repertoires in COVID-19. Study as a whole: The United States, Italy and Spain supplied acute and convalescent COVID-19 samples. Sample material is recorded as cDNA or gDNA derived from T cells, B-cell-depleted T cells, or PBMCs.

There are 15 residues in the CDR3. V shed 2 bases and J 6 bases; nucleotides not matched to a gene: 7. Germline V gives CDR1 GTSNPN, CDR2 SVGIG (reference sequence). Authors' analysis steps: Estimates of nucleated cell counts were drawn from the amplification of reference gene primers. Clones were read by immunoSEQ multiplex PCR, and TCRdb kept only the in-frame ones, dropping some. The V and J calls and the clone size are those of that table, but D and trimming were determined from the DNA. The table lists around 83,000 clones, roughly 85% of them singletons. This receptor was taken from a man in his forties or fifties with active or convalescent COVID-19. The sequencing input was peripheral blood. This chain joins TRBV30 and TRBJ2-1; 10 nucleotides match TRBD2. CDR3 in amino acids: CAWSKVLAGANEQFF. The DNA of the CDR3 is TGTGCCTGGAGTAAGGTTCTAGCGGGGGCCAATGAGCAGTTCTTC. The full variable domain, in which reference TRBV30 and TRBJ2-1 provide the parts outside the CDR3, is SQTIHQWPATLVQPVGSPLSLECTVEGTSNPNLYWYRQAAGRGLQLLFYSVGIGQISSEVPQNLSASRPQDRQFILSSKKLLLSDSGFYLCAWSKVLAGANEQFFGPGTRLTVL.